This is a list of T cell receptor beta chains from one sample in a study of T cells in localized non-small cell lung cancer. Repertoires were generated with immunoSEQ multiplex PCR, while TCRdb's copy carries only in-frame clones and drops some. The repertoire holds 20,000 to 25,000 clones, around nine tenths seen once, with around 23% in the top ten. This specimen was peripheral blood, taken before any cancer treatment. Receptors were obtained from a man between 40 and 69 years old with stage I squamous cell lung carcinoma. The CDR3 runs from the conserved cysteine through the conserved F or W. The order of the fields is V gene, J gene, D gene, clone size, CDR3 DNA, CDR3 protein. D genes are given only for firm matches. Expanded clones are given a class, and other clones once, few, many or no size at all.

TRBV5-6	TRBJ2-3	.	.	TGTGCCAGCAGCTTGAGGGTGGGTGTGAGCACAGATACGCAGTATTTT	CASSLRVGVSTDTQYF
TRBV4-1	TRBJ1-1	TRBD1	.	TGCGCCAGCAGCCAAGATGGACAGGGGCTCACTGAAGCTTTCTTT	CASSQDGQGLTEAFF
TRBV19	TRBJ2-1	TRBD2	.	TGTGCCAGTAGTAGAACCCCTCTAGCGGCTCACGGGAATGAGCAGTTCTTC	CASSRTPLAAHGNEQFF
TRBV18	TRBJ2-7	TRBD1	.	TGTGCCAGCTCACCGGGGGACAGGGGGCACGAGCAGTACTTC	CASSPGDRGHEQYF
TRBV7-4	TRBJ1-1	.	.	TGTGCCAGCAGCTTAGTGAACACTGAAGCTTTCTTT	CASSLVNTEAFF
TRBV4-1	TRBJ1-1	.	.	TGCGCCAGCAGCCAAGACAGGTACGGGTCGAACACTGAAGCTTTCTTT	CASSQDRYGSNTEAFF
TRBV5-1	TRBJ1-2	TRBD1	.	TGCGCCAGCAGGACGGGACAGGGAAGGGGTGCTAACTATGGCTACACCTTC	CASRTGQGRGANYGYTF
TRBV6-5	TRBJ1-2	.	.	TGTGCCAGCAGCGTTAACGGCCTAGGCTATGGCTACACCTTC	CASSVNGLGYGYTF
TRBV7-2	TRBJ1-1	.	.	TGTGCCAGCAGCTTAGCCGCGAACACTGAAGCTTTCTTT	CASSLAANTEAFF
TRBV6-5	TRBJ2-7	.	.	TGTGCCAGCATGGTGGACTTGGCCTACGAGCAGTACTTC	CASMVDLAYEQYF
TRBV5-1	TRBJ1-1	TRBD1	once	TGCGCCAGCAGCCCACACAGGGGTAGCACTGAAGCTTTCTTT	CASSPHRGSTEAFF
TRBV5-6	TRBJ2-7	.	.	TGTGCCAGCAGCACAACCGGGGGCGAGCAGTACTTC	CASSTTGGEQYF
TRBV11-2	TRBJ2-3	.	.	TGTGCCAGCAGCTCCCTACAGCCTACGCAGTATTTT	CASSSLQPTQYF
TRBV14	TRBJ1-6	TRBD1	.	TGTGCCAGCAGCCAACGACAGGGGAACTCACCCCTCCACTTT	CASSQRQGNSPLHF
TRBV30	TRBJ2-1	.	.	TGTGCCTGGAGTTTGCTGGGCTCCTACAATGAGCAGTTCTTC	CAWSLLGSYNEQFF
TRBV6-1	TRBJ1-1	TRBD1	few	TGTGCCAGCAGGGGGACAGGGATGAACACTGAAGCTTTCTTT	CASRGTGMNTEAFF
TRBV15	TRBJ2-3	.	.	TGTGCCACCAGCTACTACACGGGGGCCAAAGATACGCAGTATTTT	CATSYYTGAKDTQYF
TRBV19	TRBJ2-5	.	.	TGTGCCAGTAGTAGTAAAGGACCCGGTGGAGGGACCCAGTACTTC	CASSSKGPGGGTQYF
TRBV11-2	TRBJ2-1	.	.	TGTGCCAGCAGCTCAGGGACCTACAATGAGCAGTTCTTC	CASSSGTYNEQFF
TRBV20-1	TRBJ2-1	TRBD2	.	TGCAGTGCAAGCGGGGGCGGGGAGCAGTTCTTC	CSASGGGEQFF
TRBV6-6	TRBJ2-1	TRBD1	.	TGTGCCAGCAGTACCCCGACAGGGATCAACAATGAGCAGTTCTTC	CASSTPTGINNEQFF
TRBV28	TRBJ2-7	.	.	TGTGCCAGCAGTTTTGGATTTCGGGGGGAGCAGTACTTC	CASSFGFRGEQYF
TRBV19	TRBJ2-1	TRBD1	.	TGTGCCAGTAGCCGACAGGGGTATGAGCAGTTCTTC	CASSRQGYEQFF
TRBV13	TRBJ1-3	.	.	TGTGCCAGCAGCTTTACCTTAGACCGCCTCACTGGAAACACCATATATTTT	CASSFTLDRLTGNTIYF
TRBV30	TRBJ2-2	TRBD2	.	TGTGCCTGGAGTGTTACCGGGAGGGCCGGGGAGCTGTTTTTT	CAWSVTGRAGELFF
TRBV9	TRBJ2-1	.	.	TGTGCCAGCAGCGTAGGAGCCACCATTCCATACAATGAGCAGTTCTTC	CASSVGATIPYNEQFF
TRBV19	TRBJ1-6	TRBD1	.	TGTGCCAGTAGTATCGAGGCAGGGGGGTATAATTCACCCCTCCACTTT	CASSIEAGGYNSPLHF
TRBV19	TRBJ1-2	.	.	TGTGCCAGTAGTCGAGGGACTAACTATGGCTACACCTTC	CASSRGTNYGYTF
TRBV5-1	TRBJ2-5	.	.	TGCGCCAGCAGCCTACAGGATCAAGAGACCCAGTACTTC	CASSLQDQETQYF
TRBV5-1	TRBJ1-5	.	.	TGCGCCAGCAGCCAAGGGGGGGAATGGGGCAATCAGCCCCAGCATTTT	CASSQGGEWGNQPQHF